Presented here are 21 T cell receptor beta chains from one specimen sequenced in a study of OX40 agonist ivuxolimab in advanced cancers. Profiled with immunoSEQ multiplex PCR; TCRdb holds only in-frame clones, not every one. The repertoire holds 70,000 to 95,000 clones, with around 90% as singletons. The sample in question was CD4+ or CD8+ T cells sorted from blood, obtained in a trial of the OX40 agonist ivuxolimab. Receptors originate from an adult with an advanced solid tumor such as melanoma, head and neck, liver or kidney cancer.

The rearrangement joins TRBV5-6 to TRBJ2-7; 7 nucleotides agree with TRBD2. V gave up 4 bases and J gave up 0 bases; unmatched junction bases: 10. Germline V gene lookup returns CDR1 SGHDT and CDR2 YYEEEE. The CDR3 runs 16 residues. This chain's CDR3 is CASSRSLAASSYEQYF. The CDR3 region has the DNA TGTGCCAGCAGCCGATCCCTAGCGGCTAGCTCCTACGAGCAGTACTTC.

This chain's CDR3 is CASSLDAGRVWETQYF. The CDR3 coding sequence is TGCGCCAGCAGCTTGGATGCGGGGAGGGTTTGGGAGACCCAGTACTTC. The chain carries TRBV5-1 and TRBJ2-5; 7 bases are a match to TRBD2. The V and J ends lost 0 bases and 5 bases, in that order; junction bases with no gene match: 10. CDR3 length: 16 amino acids. Looked up from germline, CDR1 is SGHRS and CDR2 is YFSETQ.

The chain recombines TRBV27 with TRBJ1-4; D unresolved. The CDR3 is 14 residues long. Germline V CDR1 and CDR2: MNHEY, SMNVEV (reference sequence). With 6 bases removed from V and 3 bases from J, the gap between germline ends came to 11 bases. CDR3 in DNA: TGTGCCAGCAGCCGCGGAAGGGCTAATGAAAAACTGTTTTTT. The encoded protein is CASSRGRANEKLFF.

This chain uses TRBV7-9 with TRBJ2-1, with D perhaps matching TRBD1 or TRBD2 (5 bases each). Germline CDR1 and CDR2: SEHNR and FQNEAQ (reference sequence). This CDR3 region has 16 residues. Trimming removed 5 bases at V and 11 bases at J, with 25 bases between. The CDR3 sequence: CASSDTLRDGVQQQFF. The DNA of the CDR3 is TGTGCCAGCAGCGATACCCTCCGGGACGGCGTACAGCAGCAGTTCTTC.

This clone was picked up a small number of times. This chain connects TRBV18 to TRBJ1-2; D remains unclear. This CDR3 contains 13 residues. Germline assignment: CDR1 KGHSH and CDR2 LQKENI. Deletions cut 1 base from V and 6 bases from J, with 9 bases between. The CDR3 region has the DNA TGTGCCAGCTCACCACTGGTTAGGGATGGCTACACCTTC. Its protein product is CASSPLVRDGYTF.

The chain carries TRBV29-1 and TRBJ2-2, with TRBD2 identical over 13 bases. J gave up 5 bases and V 4 bases, and 1 base lay outside the gene matches. This CDR3 is 14 amino acids long. Germline assignment: CDR1 SQVTM and CDR2 ANQGSEA. Here the CDR3 reads CSVGLAGGTGELFF. The CDR3, as DNA: TGCAGCGTTGGACTAGCGGGAGGAACCGGGGAGCTGTTTTTT.

The chain recombines TRBV7-7 with TRBJ2-5, with 15 bases aligning to TRBD2. CDR3 length: 16 amino acids. V shed 5 bases, J shed 5 bases, and the junction held 6 bases outside the gene matches. CDR1 and CDR2 from the germline V gene are SSHAT and FNYEAQ (reference sequence). This CDR3 reads CASSQGLAGGGETQYF. The CDR3 DNA is TGTGCCAGCAGCCAGGGACTAGCGGGGGGCGGGGAGACCCAGTACTTC.

This rearrangement joins TRBV4-1 to TRBJ2-3; 8 nucleotides align to TRBD1. This CDR3 is 16 amino acids long. The V gene end was trimmed by 3 bases and the J gene end by 2 bases; junction bases not matched to a gene: 7. CDR1 MGHRA and CDR2 YSYEKL come from the germline V gene. In nucleotides, the CDR3 is TGCGCCAGCAGCCAGACAGGGGCGGGTAACACAGATACGCAGTATTTT. Translated: CASSQTGAGNTDTQYF.

V is TRBV6-1 and J is TRBJ1-1, with D unresolved. Germline CDR1 MNHNS, CDR2 SASEGT. Trimming removed 2 bases from V and 6 bases from J, with 13 bases in between. This CDR3 has 14 amino acids. The chain's CDR3 is CASSEYGRGAEAFF. In DNA form, the CDR3 reads TGTGCCAGCAGTGAATATGGGCGAGGCGCTGAAGCTTTCTTT.

The rearrangement uses TRBV6-6 and TRBJ1-3; maybe TRBD1 (5 bases). Between the trimmed V and J ends, which lost 2 bases and 3 bases, there was a span of 8 bases. The CDR3 totals 14 residues. The germline gives CDR1 MNHNY, CDR2 SVGAGI (reference sequence). The CDR3: CASSYGTVGNTIYF. The CDR3 region has the DNA TGTGCCAGCAGTTACGGGACTGTTGGAAACACCATATATTTT.

This rearrangement joins TRBV2 to TRBJ2-5, with unresolved D. V gave up 5 bases and J gave up 1 base, with 11 bases separating them. In germline, CDR1 is SNHLY, CDR2 FYNNEI. The CDR3 consists of 14 residues. CDR3 sequence reads: CASSWVVTQETQYF. Here the CDR3 DNA reads TGTGCCAGCAGTTGGGTTGTCACCCAAGAGACCCAGTACTTC.

The chain has TRBV7-2 and TRBJ2-7; TRBD1 matches 7 bases. Trimming removed 5 bases from V and 2 bases from J; junction bases left unmatched: 6. Germline V gives CDR1 SGHTA, CDR2 FQGNSA. The CDR3 loop spans 14 amino acids. CDR3 DNA: TGTGCCAGCAGCCCACGGGACAGAACCTACGAGCAGTACTTC. This translates into CASSPRDRTYEQYF.

V gene TRBV7-2 combines with J gene TRBJ2-1, with 15 nucleotides matching TRBD2. The CDR3 contains 16 residues. Germline V lookup: CDR1 SGHTA, CDR2 FQGNSA. Trimming took 4 bases from V and 4 from J; bases not matched to a gene: 2. CDR3: CASSSGTSGRYNEQFF. CDR3 bases: TGTGCCAGCAGCTCCGGGACTAGCGGGAGGTACAATGAGCAGTTCTTC.

The chain is built from TRBV20-1 and TRBJ2-1; no definite D call. The CDR3 contains 11 residues. CDR1 and CDR2 from the germline V gene are DFQATT and SNEGSKA (reference sequence). Trimming took 5 bases from V and 7 from J, leaving 9 bases between them. The CDR3 DNA is TGCAGTGCTCCGGCTGGGAATGAGCAGTTCTTC. It yields the protein CSAPAGNEQFF.

In nucleotides, the CDR3 is TGTGCCAGCAGCTTGATGGGACACCTAGGCAATGAGCAGTTCTTC. This codes for CASSLMGHLGNEQFF. The chain recombines TRBV5-6 with TRBJ2-1; maybe TRBD1 (6 bases). The ends were cut back, 1 base at V and 6 bases at J, with 14 bases in the middle. There are 15 residues in the CDR3. CDR1 SGHDT and CDR2 YYEEEE come from the germline V gene.

The chain is built from TRBV7-2 and TRBJ2-7, with TRBD1 identical over 9 bases. The CDR3 spans 14 residues. Germline CDR1 reads SGHTA; CDR2 reads FQGNSA. The ends lost 5 bases at V and 4 bases at J; junction bases unmatched: 6. The CDR3 DNA sequence: TGTGCCAGCAGCGCGACAGGGGGAGGTTACGAGCAGTACTTC. Its protein is CASSATGGGYEQYF. Using reference TRBV7-2 and TRBJ2-7 for the parts outside the CDR3, the full variable domain is GAGVSQSPSNKVTEKGKDVELRCDPISGHTALYWYRQSLGQGLEFLIYFQGNSAPDKSGLPSDRFSAERTGGSVSTLTIQRTQQEDSAVYLCASSATGGGYEQYFGPGTRLTVT.

The table lists this clone with a count of one. CDR3 sequence: CASGKQTNTGELFF. The CDR3 DNA sequence: TGTGCCAGTGGTAAGCAGACGAACACCGGGGAGCTGTTTTTT. The chain is built from TRBV9 and TRBJ2-2; D unresolved. The CDR3 is 14 amino acids. Trimming stripped 8 bases from V and 0 bases from J, with 11 bases between. Looked up from germline, CDR1 is SGDLS and CDR2 is YYNGEE.

V and J are TRBV15 and TRBJ2-4; D remains unclear. V lost 1 base, J lost 0 bases, and 13 bases lay in between. Germline V gives CDR1 LNHNV, CDR2 YYDKDF (reference sequence). There are 17 residues in the CDR3. The CDR3 bases are TGTGCCACCAGCAGAGTCCCTACGAACCTAGCCAAAAACATTCAGTACTTC. Translated, it gives CATSRVPTNLAKNIQYF.

The CDR3 sequence is CASSFQQGDDGYTF. CDR3 sequence (DNA): TGTGCCAGCAGCTTCCAACAGGGTGATGATGGCTACACCTTC. The chain uses TRBV7-2 and TRBJ1-2; D is perhaps TRBD1 (6 bases). The ends were cut back, 3 bases at V and 6 bases at J, with 14 bases in the middle. The CDR3 consists of 14 residues. Germline CDR1 reads SGHTA; CDR2 reads FQGNSA. The entire variable domain, with the rest obtained from reference TRBV7-2 and TRBJ1-2, is as follows: GAGVSQSPSNKVTEKGKDVELRCDPISGHTALYWYRQSLGQGLEFLIYFQGNSAPDKSGLPSDRFSAERTGGSVSTLTIQRTQQEDSAVYLCASSFQQGDDGYTFGSGTRLTVV.

This chain uses TRBV5-1 with TRBJ2-1; 9 bases line up with TRBD2. The CDR3 contains 15 residues. J lost 6 bases, V lost 0 bases, and 4 bases had no gene match. Germline CDR1 SGHRS, CDR2 YFSETQ. The CDR3 coding sequence is TGCGCCAGCAGCTTGGAGACTAGCGGATTCAATGAGCAGTTCTTC. Translating it yields CASSLETSGFNEQFF.

This clone appeared a single time. The chain couples TRBV9 to TRBJ2-6; D perhaps matches TRBD1 (6 bases). The germline gives CDR1 SGDLS, CDR2 YYNGEE. The V gene lost 1 base and the J gene lost 2 bases, with 7 bases spanning the gap. This CDR3 region has 15 residues. CDR3 amino acids: CASSVSGAGANVLTF. The CDR3 DNA reads as TGTGCCAGCAGCGTATCAGGGGCTGGGGCCAACGTCCTGACTTTC.